Listed here is a single T cell receptor (beta chain). Germline V gene lookup returns CDR1 LNHDA and CDR2 SQIVND (reference sequence). The CDR3 contains 17 residues. The V segment lost 4 bases and the J segment 6 bases; nucleotides outside the gene matches: 12. This specimen comes from a study of control samples from healthy donors and cancer patients. Clones were read by immunoSEQ multiplex PCR, and TCRdb kept only the in-frame ones, dropping some. The data contain 140,000 or so clones, about 89% of them singletons. V and J are TRBV19 and TRBJ1-1, with TRBD1 matching over 12 bases. Specimen: blood. The receptor's source is a man aged 25 to 40 in good health. The DNA of the CDR3 is TGTGCCAGTAGTACAACCGGGACAGGGGGCTGGGGAGCTGAAGCTTTCTTT. It codes for CASSTTGTGGWGAEAFF.